This T cell receptor beta chain came from a study of TIL therapy for anti-PD-1-resistant metastatic lung cancer. About the research overall: Tumor harvest preceded PD-1/PD-L1 blockade, followed by nivolumab treatment. Median patient age was 54, ranging about 38-80 years.

Time point noted: pre-treatment sample, taken before nivolumab and TIL therapy. The immunoSEQ assay was v3. Using immunoSEQ multiplex PCR, the repertoire was profiled, and TCRdb retains in-frame clones only, with some absent. The data hold about 53,000 clones, with 73% observed a single time. V gave up 1 base and J gave up 7 bases, with 14 bases separating them. The CDR3 has 14 residues. Germline V gene data show CDR1 as SQVTM and CDR2 as ANQGSEA. The chain links TRBV29-1 to TRBJ2-1, with D perhaps TRBD1 (5 bases). This TCR was recovered from a person aged 25-79 years with non-small cell lung cancer. The source was blood, collected at baseline. CDR3: CSVEGPGSGNEQFF. For the CDR3, the DNA is TGCAGCGTTGAAGGGCCAGGGTCTGGGAATGAGCAGTTCTTC.